This TCR beta chain was found in a study of spatial heterogeneity in lung cancer. Across the whole study: Untreated early-stage non-small cell lung cancer patients, around 70 in total, were the donors. The study sequenced follow-up PBMC samples when they were available, at a median of around 2 years after resection. General observations from the study: Ubiquitous expanded tumor TCRs surfaced in blood more at resection than they did at follow-up.

Stated time point: blood at routine non-recurrence follow-up after resection. Unsorted whole RNA of tumor, nontumor lung or frozen PBMC was sequenced. Unique molecular identifiers, one per molecule, were present on every TCR cDNA molecule. From the 5' RACE reads, TCRdb called clonotypes with MiXCR, one entry per CDR3 protein. The sample consists of around 110,000 distinct CDR3 sequences, 10% to 15% of them appearing once. The sample holds many counts of this clonotype. Its antigen is unknown. CDR3 size: 14 residues. The germline gives CDR1 SGHNT, CDR2 YYREEE (reference sequence). V lost 0 bases and J 4 bases, leaving 10 bases between the germline ends.

This receptor was identified in a male donor with early-stage non-small cell lung cancer. Sequencing was performed on PBMCs, taken at follow-up. The chain couples TRBV5-4 to TRBJ1-2; D remains ambiguous. The CDR3 nucleotides are TGTGCCAGCAGCTTGGTTTCCGTTACCTATGGCTACACCTTC. Translated, it gives CASSLVSVTYGYTF. Full variable domain (outside the CDR3, taken from reference TRBV5-4 and TRBJ1-2): ETGVTQSPTHLIKTRGQQVTLRCSSQSGHNTVSWYQQALGQGPQFIFQYYREEENGRGNFPPRFSGLQFPNYSSELNVNALELDDSALYLCASSLVSVTYGYTFGSGTRLTVV.